Listed below are T cell receptor beta chains from one sample, sequenced in a study of blood T cell repertoires in COVID-19. Assay used: immunoSEQ multiplex PCR; TCRdb lists only in-frame clones, some missing. The sample holds around 250,000 clones, approximately 90% seen once. Sequencing was done on a sample of PBMCs or T cells enriched from blood (not recorded which). The source of these receptors is a man aged 18 to 30 who had recovered from COVID-19. The CDR3 runs from the conserved cysteine through the conserved F or W. A D gene is named only where the DNA matches it firmly. Clone size, where shown, is once, few, many, or a class for clones that have expanded.

d_call	v_call	j_call	clone_size	cdr3_aa	cdr3_nt
TRBD1	TRBV30	TRBJ2-3	NA	CAWSGGQGVSDTQYF	TGTGCCTGGAGTGGGGGACAGGGGGTCTCGGATACGCAGTATTTT
NA	TRBV6-6	TRBJ2-3	NA	CASTQSGYADTQYF	TGTGCCAGCACCCAATCAGGGTATGCGGATACGCAGTATTTT
TRBD1	TRBV5-1	TRBJ1-4	NA	CASSAQGAPNEKLFF	TGCGCCAGCAGCGCACAGGGGGCTCCTAATGAAAAACTGTTTTTT
NA	TRBV27	TRBJ2-5	NA	CASSPGDFQETQYF	TGTGCCAGCAGTCCCGGGGACTTCCAAGAGACCCAGTACTTC
TRBD1	TRBV6-5	TRBJ1-2	NA	CASTSGQGVIYGYTF	TGTGCCAGCACCTCCGGACAGGGGGTTATCTATGGCTACACCTTC
NA	TRBV30	TRBJ2-7	few	CAWSARRQGYEQYF	TGTGCCTGGAGTGCTCGTCGGCAGGGGTACGAGCAGTACTTC
TRBD1	TRBV10-1	TRBJ2-1	NA	CASSGILGQGAGNEQFF	TGCGCCAGCAGTGGAATCCTGGGACAGGGGGCTGGCAATGAGCAGTTCTTC
TRBD1	TRBV6-6	TRBJ2-7	NA	CASSPYGTGRVSYEQYF	TGTGCCAGCAGTCCATACGGGACAGGGAGAGTTTCCTACGAGCAGTACTTC
NA	TRBV12-3/TRBV12-4	TRBJ1-2	NA	CASRSGVRGYTF	TGTGCCAGCAGGTCGGGAGTCCGCGGCTACACCTTC
TRBD1	TRBV25-1	TRBJ1-2	NA	CASSDRTGLYGYTF	TGTGCCAGCAGTGACCGGACAGGACTCTATGGCTACACCTTC
NA	TRBV19	TRBJ2-3	NA	CASSIGASMNTQYF	TGTGCCAGTAGTATAGGGGCTAGCATGAATACGCAGTATTTT
NA	TRBV2	TRBJ1-6	NA	CASGGQSSYNSPLHF	TGTGCCAGCGGTGGACAGAGCTCCTATAATTCACCCCTCCACTTT
TRBD1	TRBV7-2	TRBJ2-1	NA	CASRPGQGYNEQFF	TGTGCCAGCAGGCCGGGACAGGGCTACAATGAGCAGTTCTTC
TRBD1	TRBV7-3	TRBJ2-7	once	CASSRGQGYYEQYF	TGTGCCAGCAGCCGAGGACAGGGCTACTACGAGCAGTACTTC
TRBD1	TRBV2	TRBJ2-3	NA	CASSMGQGTQYF	TGTGCCAGCAGTATGGGACAGGGCACGCAGTATTTT
TRBD2	TRBV6-5	TRBJ2-7	NA	CASRSGGGYEQYF	TGTGCCAGCAGGAGCGGGGGGGGATACGAGCAGTACTTC
NA	TRBV5-8	TRBJ2-3	NA	CASSLDYGGGRTDTQYF	TGTGCCAGCAGCTTGGACTATGGGGGGGGGCGAACAGATACGCAGTATTTT
NA	TRBV23-1	TRBJ1-2	NA	CASTTGNYGYTF	TGCGCCAGCACGACAGGAAACTATGGCTACACCTTC
NA	TRBV11-2	TRBJ2-1	many	CASSLGSTGDEQFF	TGTGCCAGCAGCTTAGGTTCGACCGGGGATGAGCAGTTCTTC
TRBD2	TRBV5-1	TRBJ2-3	NA	CASSDPTSVVTQYF	TGCGCCAGCAGTGACCCGACTAGCGTAGTCACGCAGTATTTT
NA	TRBV6-5	TRBJ2-5	NA	CASSYLRRGFQETQYF	TGTGCCAGCAGTTACTTAAGACGAGGGTTTCAAGAGACCCAGTACTTC
NA	TRBV4-1	TRBJ2-1	NA	CASSQSIGYNEQFF	TGCGCCAGCAGCCAATCGATCGGCTACAATGAGCAGTTCTTC
TRBD2	TRBV19	TRBJ2-1	NA	CASSIGTSGYNEQFF	TGTGCCAGTAGTATCGGGACTAGCGGTTACAATGAGCAGTTCTTC
TRBD2	TRBV19	TRBJ2-3	NA	CASSIILPAGGPDTQYF	TGTGCCAGTAGTATAATTCTCCCAGCGGGAGGGCCAGATACGCAGTATTTT
NA	TRBV6-5	TRBJ1-1	NA	CASSYYKGGGEAFF	TGTGCCAGCAGTTACTATAAGGGAGGGGGTGAAGCTTTCTTT
NA	TRBV7-2	TRBJ2-2	NA	CASSPRVTGELFF	TGTGCCAGCAGCCCCAGGGTAACCGGGGAGCTGTTTTTT
NA	TRBV5-1	TRBJ2-1	NA	CASSLPTGPSYNEQFF	TGCGCCAGCAGCTTGCCTACAGGTCCTTCCTACAATGAGCAGTTCTTC